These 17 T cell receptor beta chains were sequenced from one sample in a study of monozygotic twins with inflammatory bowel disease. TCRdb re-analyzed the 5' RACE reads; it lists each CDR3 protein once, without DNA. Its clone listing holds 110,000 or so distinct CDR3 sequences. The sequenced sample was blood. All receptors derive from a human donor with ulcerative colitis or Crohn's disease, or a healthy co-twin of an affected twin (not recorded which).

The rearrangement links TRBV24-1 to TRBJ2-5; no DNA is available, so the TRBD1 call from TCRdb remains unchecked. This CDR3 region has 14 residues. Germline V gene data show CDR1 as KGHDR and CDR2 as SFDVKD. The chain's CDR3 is CATSDTGQSKTQYF.

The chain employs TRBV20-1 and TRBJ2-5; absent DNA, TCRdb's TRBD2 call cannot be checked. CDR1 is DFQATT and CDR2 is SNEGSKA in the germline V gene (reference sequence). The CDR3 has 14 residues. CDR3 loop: CSARLPPVQETQYF.

CDR3 protein: CASSPGEGEQYF. V gene TRBV12-3 or TRBV12-4 combines with J gene TRBJ2-7; TCRdb outputs TRBD2, but without DNA this stays unchecked. The CDR3 runs 12 residues.

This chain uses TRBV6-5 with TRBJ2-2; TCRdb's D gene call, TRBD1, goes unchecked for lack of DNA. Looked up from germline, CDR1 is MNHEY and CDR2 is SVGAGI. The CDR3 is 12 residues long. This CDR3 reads CASGARTGELFF.

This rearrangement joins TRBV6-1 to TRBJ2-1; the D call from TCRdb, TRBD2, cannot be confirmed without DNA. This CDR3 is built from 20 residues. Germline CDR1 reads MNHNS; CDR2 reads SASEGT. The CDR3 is CASRNRGRVVLAGRNNEQFF.

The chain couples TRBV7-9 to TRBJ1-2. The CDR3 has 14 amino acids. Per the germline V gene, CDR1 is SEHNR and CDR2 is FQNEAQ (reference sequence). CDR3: CASSLIPNLGGYTF.

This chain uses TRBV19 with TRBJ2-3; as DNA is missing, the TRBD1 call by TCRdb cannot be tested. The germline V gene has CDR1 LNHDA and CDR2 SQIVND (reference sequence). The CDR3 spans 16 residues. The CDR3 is CASSPAGRQSTDTQYF.

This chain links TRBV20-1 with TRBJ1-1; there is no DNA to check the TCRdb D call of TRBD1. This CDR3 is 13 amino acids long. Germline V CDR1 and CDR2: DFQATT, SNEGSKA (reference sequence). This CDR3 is CSARGVGGTEAFF.

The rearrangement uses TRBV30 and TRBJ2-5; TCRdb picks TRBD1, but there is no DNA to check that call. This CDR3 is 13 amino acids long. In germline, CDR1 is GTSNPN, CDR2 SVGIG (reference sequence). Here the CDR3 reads CAWSPVTEGTQYF.

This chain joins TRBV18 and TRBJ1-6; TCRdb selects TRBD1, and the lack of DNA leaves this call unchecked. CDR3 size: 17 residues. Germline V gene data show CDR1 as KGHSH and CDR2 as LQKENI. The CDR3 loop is CASSPRTGGVKNSPLHF.

This chain's CDR3 is CASSQSLFSRTGSWNTGELFF. The chain uses TRBV16 and TRBJ2-2; the D gene TCRdb calls, TRBD1, cannot be checked with no DNA. Germline V CDR1 and CDR2: KGHSY, FQNENV. The CDR3 has 21 amino acids.

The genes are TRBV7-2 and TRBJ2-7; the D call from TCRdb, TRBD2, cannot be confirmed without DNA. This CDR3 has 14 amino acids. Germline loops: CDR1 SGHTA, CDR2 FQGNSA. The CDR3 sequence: CASSLGTSVYEQYF.

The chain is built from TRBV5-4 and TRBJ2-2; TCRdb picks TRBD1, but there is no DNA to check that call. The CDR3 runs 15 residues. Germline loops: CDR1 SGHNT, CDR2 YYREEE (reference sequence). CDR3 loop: CASSLQAGDFGELFF.

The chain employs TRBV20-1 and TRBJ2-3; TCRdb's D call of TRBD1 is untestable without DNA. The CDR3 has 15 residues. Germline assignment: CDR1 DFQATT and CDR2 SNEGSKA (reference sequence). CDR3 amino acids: CSASTRGSSTDTQYF.

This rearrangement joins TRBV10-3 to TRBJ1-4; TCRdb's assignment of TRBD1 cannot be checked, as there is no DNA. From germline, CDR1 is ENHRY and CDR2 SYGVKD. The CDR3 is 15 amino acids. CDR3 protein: CAISESRQGPEKLFF.

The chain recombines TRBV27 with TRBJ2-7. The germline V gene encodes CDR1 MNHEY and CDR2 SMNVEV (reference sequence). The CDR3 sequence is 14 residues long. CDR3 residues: CASSFSHGSYEQYF.

The CDR3: CASSFRDNFYNEQFF. This chain uses TRBV5-1 with TRBJ2-1. This CDR3 is 15 amino acids long. Germline V lookup: CDR1 SGHRS, CDR2 YFSETQ.